Below are 15 T cell receptor beta chains sequenced from a single sample in a study of early stage breast cancer tumors. TCRdb keeps only in-frame clones here, not all; method: immunoSEQ multiplex PCR. The repertoire holds some 75,000 clones, around four fifths seen once, with 3% to 3.5% in the top ten. The sequencing sample was made of blood. The source of these receptors is a person in their sixties with breast cancer.

The chain carries TRBV30 and TRBJ2-7; possibly TRBD1 or TRBD2 for D (5 bases each). The germline V and J ends were trimmed by 0 bases and 7 bases, with 10 bases remaining between them. The germline CDR1 and CDR2 sequences are GTSNPN and SVGIG (reference sequence). The CDR3 spans 12 residues. CDR3 amino acids: CAWSVRGEEQYF. CDR3 nucleotides: TGTGCCTGGAGTGTACGAGGGGAAGAGCAGTACTTC. Full variable domain (missing parts from reference TRBV30 and TRBJ2-7): SQTIHQWPATLVQPVGSPLSLECTVEGTSNPNLYWYRQAAGRGLQLLFYSVGIGQISSEVPQNLSASRPQDRQFILSSKKLLLSDSGFYLCAWSVRGEEQYFGPGTRLTVT.

This clone has just a few counts. This chain connects TRBV27 to TRBJ1-2; D is undetermined. CDR3 length: 14 residues. Trimming took 0 bases from V and 8 from J, leaving 13 bases between them. Germline CDR1 MNHEY, CDR2 SMNVEV (reference sequence). The CDR3 reads CASSLSPFTGGYTF. The DNA for the CDR3 is TGTGCCAGCAGTTTATCTCCCTTTACGGGCGGCTACACCTTC.

This clone came up a few times. The chain has TRBV5-5 and TRBJ2-7; D possibly matches TRBD1 or TRBD2 (5 bases each). The CDR3 loop spans 13 amino acids. Germline values: CDR1 SGHKS, CDR2 YYEKEE (reference sequence). V was shortened by 0 bases and J by 2 bases, with 6 bases between the two germline ends. The CDR3 here is CASSLAGPYEQYF. CDR3 in DNA: TGTGCCAGCAGCTTGGCGGGGCCCTACGAGCAGTACTTC.

The rearrangement uses TRBV6-6 and TRBJ1-2, with TRBD1 as a possible D gene (6 bases). This CDR3 comprises 13 residues. V was clipped by 4 bases and J by 8 bases, with 14 bases between them. Germline lookup yields CDR1 MNHNY and CDR2 SVGAGI (reference sequence). CDR3 nucleotide sequence: TGTGCCAGCAGTTCGGACAGATCGTCCGGCTACACCTTC. Translated, it gives CASSSDRSSGYTF.

The V call is TRBV11-1, the J call TRBJ2-5; 8 bases map to TRBD2. The CDR3 loop spans 15 amino acids. CDR1 is SGHAT and CDR2 is FQDESV in the germline V gene (reference sequence). V dropped 3 bases and J dropped 5; count of bases not matched to a gene: 8. CDR3 residues: CASSLGAGVGETQYF. In nucleotides, the CDR3 is TGTGCCAGCAGCTTGGGAGCGGGAGTCGGGGAGACCCAGTACTTC.

V usage is TRBV30 and J usage is TRBJ2-7; TRBD1 might be the D (7 bases). The V end was cut by 0 bases, the J end by 6 bases, with 18 bases between. Germline values: CDR1 GTSNPN, CDR2 SVGIG (reference sequence). The CDR3 runs to 15 residues. The CDR3 is CAWSVRGQRRGEQYF. In DNA, the CDR3 is TGTGCCTGGAGTGTACGGGGACAGCGGCGGGGCGAGCAGTACTTC.

The gene calls are TRBV14 and TRBJ1-2, with TRBD1 as a possible D gene (5 bases). V shed 0 bases and J shed 8 bases, with 10 bases lying between them. Germline assignment: CDR1 SGHDN and CDR2 FVKESK. This CDR3 is built from 13 residues. CDR3 in amino acids: CASSQDTGGGYTF. DNA of the CDR3: TGTGCCAGCAGCCAAGACACTGGGGGAGGCTACACCTTC.

The chain employs TRBV5-8 and TRBJ2-5; perhaps TRBD2 as D (5 bases). Between the trimmed V and J ends, which lost 8 bases and 1 base, there was a span of 24 bases. The CDR3 spans 17 residues. CDR1 and CDR2 from the germline V gene are SGHTS and YDEGEE. The CDR3 here is CASGSGSGIHLQETQYF. The CDR3 DNA is TGTGCCAGTGGCAGTGGGTCGGGGATCCACCTCCAAGAGACCCAGTACTTC.

This chain uses TRBV5-1 with TRBJ2-3, with D possibly being TRBD2 (6 bases). Germline V gene data show CDR1 as SGHRS and CDR2 as YFSETQ. V lost 4 bases and J lost 6, with 12 bases in between. CDR3 length equals 13 residues. The CDR3 is CASSPGLRDTQYF. The DNA for the CDR3 is TGCGCCAGCAGCCCGGGACTCCGGGATACGCAGTATTTT.

This chain connects TRBV6-1 to TRBJ1-2; D perhaps matches TRBD1 (5 bases). V was shortened by 2 bases and J by 3 bases, with 16 bases between the two germline ends. The CDR3 totals 16 residues. Germline lookup yields CDR1 MNHNS and CDR2 SASEGT. CDR3 region: CASSENWRWGDYGYTF. The CDR3 DNA reads TGTGCCAGCAGTGAAAACTGGCGATGGGGGGACTATGGCTACACCTTC.

The chain recombines TRBV28 with TRBJ1-3, with D perhaps TRBD1 (6 bases). The germline V gene has CDR1 MDHEN and CDR2 SYDVKM. CDR3 size: 13 residues. V was pared by 6 bases and J by 5 bases, with 11 bases between. The CDR3 sequence is CASRGGARNTIYF. As DNA, the CDR3 is TGTGCCAGCAGAGGGGGGGCTCGAAACACCATATATTTT.

The V call is TRBV10-3, the J call TRBJ2-7; D possibly corresponds to TRBD2 (6 bases). Trimming stripped 4 bases from V and 4 bases from J, with 11 bases between. CDR1 and CDR2 from the germline V gene are ENHRY and SYGVKD. The CDR3 is 13 residues long. In nucleotides, the CDR3 is TGTGCCATCAGTGGATATAGCGGATACGAGCAGTACTTC. It translates to CAISGYSGYEQYF.

The chain couples TRBV7-2 to TRBJ2-1; TRBD2 aligns across 10 bases. V lost 0 bases and J lost 1; bases outside the gene matches: 0. In germline, CDR1 is SGHTA, CDR2 FQGNSA. The CDR3 extends over 16 amino acids. The CDR3 coding sequence is TGTGCCAGCAGCTTAGCTAGCGGGGGGTCCTACAATGAGCAGTTCTTC. Amino acid sequence: CASSLASGGSYNEQFF.

This chain joins TRBV5-4 and TRBJ2-1; D might be TRBD1 (5 bases). There are 14 residues in the CDR3. Germline CDR1 and CDR2: SGHNT and YYREEE (reference sequence). With 0 bases removed from V and 7 bases from J, the gap between germline ends came to 11 bases. CDR3 DNA: TGTGCCAGCAGCTTGGTAGGGGCAGGAAATGAGCAGTTCTTC. It encodes CASSLVGAGNEQFF.

The chain uses TRBV19 and TRBJ2-2; D tentatively reads TRBD1 or TRBD2 (6 bases each). Germline CDR1 LNHDA, CDR2 SQIVND (reference sequence). This CDR3 is 14 amino acids long. Trimming pared 11 bases from V and 2 bases from J, leaving 15 bases between. The CDR3 coding sequence is TGTGCCGCTAGGGGGGAGATAAACACCGGGGAGCTGTTTTTT. Its translation is CAARGEINTGELFF.